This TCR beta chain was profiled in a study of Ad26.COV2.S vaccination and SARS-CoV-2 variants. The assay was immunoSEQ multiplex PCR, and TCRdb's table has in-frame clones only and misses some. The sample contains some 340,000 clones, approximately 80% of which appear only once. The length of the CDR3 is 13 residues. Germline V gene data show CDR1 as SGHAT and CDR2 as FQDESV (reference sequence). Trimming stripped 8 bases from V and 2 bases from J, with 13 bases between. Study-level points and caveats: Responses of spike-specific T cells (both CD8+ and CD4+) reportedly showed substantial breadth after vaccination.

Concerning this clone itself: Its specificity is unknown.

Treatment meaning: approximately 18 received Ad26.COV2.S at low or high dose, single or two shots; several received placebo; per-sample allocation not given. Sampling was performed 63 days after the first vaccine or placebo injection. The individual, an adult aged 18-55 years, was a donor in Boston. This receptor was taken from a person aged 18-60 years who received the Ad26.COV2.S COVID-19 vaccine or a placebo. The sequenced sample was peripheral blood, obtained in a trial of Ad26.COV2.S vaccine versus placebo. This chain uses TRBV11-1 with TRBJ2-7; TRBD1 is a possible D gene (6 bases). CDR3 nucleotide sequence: TGTGCCAGCGGACGACAGGCCACCTACGAGCAGTACTTC. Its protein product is CASGRQATYEQYF.